The rows below give T cell receptor beta chains drawn from one sample of a study of glioma-infiltrating T cells. Each CDR3 protein gets one entry after TCRdb re-called the multiplex PCR reads with MiXCR. The data hold over 130,000 distinct CDR3 sequences, with around 42% observed a single time. The sequenced material came from glioma tissue, nonneoplastic brain tissue, or PBMCs (not recorded which). The source is a human donor with low-grade glioma or glioblastoma, undergoing nonglioma brain surgery, or in good health (not recorded which). The CDR3 runs from the conserved cysteine through the conserved F or W. The order of the fields is clone size, V gene, J gene, D gene, CDR3 protein, CDR3 DNA. D genes are given only for firm matches. Not every row has a clone size; where given, it reads once, few, many or a size class.

few,TRBV7-2,TRBJ2-1,TRBD2,CASSILAGGNEQFF,TGTGCCAGCAGCATCCTAGCGGGAGGCAATGAGCAGTTCTTC
few,TRBV20-1,TRBJ1-4,.,CSASLMSPNEKLFF,TGCAGTGCTAGTTTGATGAGCCCTAATGAAAAACTGTTTTTT
.,TRBV18,TRBJ2-7,TRBD1,CASSLRDRDEQYF,TGTGCCAGCTCACTCCGGGACAGAGACGAGCAGTACTTC
hyperexpanded,TRBV6-2/TRBV6-3,TRBJ2-3,TRBD2,CASSYGLADSTDTQYF,TGTGCCAGCAGTTACGGACTAGCGGATAGCACAGATACGCAGTATTTT
.,TRBV7-8,TRBJ1-5,TRBD1,CASSAQGGNQPQHF,TGTGCCAGCAGCGCTCAGGGGGGCAATCAGCCCCAGCATTTT
few,TRBV2,TRBJ2-5,TRBD2,CAIYIGTSGSQETQYF,TGTGCCATATACATCGGGACTAGCGGGTCCCAAGAGACCCAGTACTTC
.,TRBV3-1,TRBJ1-6,.,CASSRRSNQNSPLHF,TGTGCCAGCAGCCGCCGGTCCAACCAGAATTCACCCCTCCACTTT
.,TRBV28,TRBJ2-1,TRBD2,CASSGSGRRNEKFF,TGTGCCAGCAGTGGTAGCGGGAGGAGAAATGAGAAGTTCTTC
.,TRBV4-3,TRBJ1-3,.,CASSQEFGYSGNTIYF,TGCGCCAGCAGCCAAGAATTTGGGTACTCTGGAAACACCATATATTTT
.,TRBV2,TRBJ2-1,.,CASSGGVNEQFF,TGTGCCAGCAGTGGGGGGGTCAATGAGCAGTTCTTC
few,TRBV11-1,TRBJ2-3,.,CASSFESTDTQYF,TGTGCCAGCAGCTTTGAGAGCACAGATACGCAGTATTTT
.,TRBV4-1,TRBJ2-7,TRBD1,CASSHPGQSYEQYF,TGCGCCAGCAGCCACCCGGGACAGTCTTACGAGCAGTACTTC
few,TRBV6-1,TRBJ2-2,TRBD1,CASGTGVTGELFF,TGTGCCTCCGGGACAGGGGTCACCGGGGAGCTGTTTTTT
.,TRBV6-6,TRBJ1-2,.,CASSYRGTLYGYTF,TGTGCCAGCAGTTACAGAGGGACACTCTATGGCTACACCTTC
many,TRBV25-1,TRBJ1-2,.,CASSEGGGYTF,TGTGCCAGCAGTGAAGGAGGTGGCTACACCTTC
.,TRBV18,TRBJ1-2,.,CASSPESLGHGYTF,TGTGCCAGCTCACCAGAGTCACTGGGACATGGCTACACCTTC
.,TRBV10-3,TRBJ2-5,.,CATQRGRGIQETQYF,TGTGCCACCCAGCGGGGCAGGGGAATCCAAGAGACCCAGTACTTC
few,TRBV20-1,TRBJ1-3,TRBD1,CSARDRTGPGNTIYF,TGCAGTGCTAGAGATAGGACAGGCCCAGGAAACACCATATATTTT
few,TRBV7-2,TRBJ1-1,.,CASSLAGGLNTEAFF,TGTGCCAGCAGCTTAGCAGGGGGGTTGAACACTGAAGCTTTCTTT
few,TRBV7-2,TRBJ1-6,TRBD1,CASSLGQGARSPLHF,TGTGCCAGCAGCTTAGGACAGGGCGCAAGATCACCCCTCCACTTT
few,TRBV27,TRBJ1-5,.,CASSEGRNNQPQHF,TGTGCCAGCTCTGAGGGGAGGAACAATCAGCCCCAGCATTTT
.,TRBV6-2/TRBV6-3,TRBJ1-5,.,CASSQDSGGLRSNQPQHF,TGTGCCAGCAGCCAAGATTCCGGGGGGCTAAGAAGCAATCAGCCCCAGCATTTT
.,TRBV3-1,TRBJ1-6,.,CASSQGDRRPSPLHF,TGTGCCAGCAGCCAAGGGGACCGTCGTCCATCACCCCTCCACTTT
.,TRBV28,TRBJ1-6,.,CASSRGSAVSPLHF,TGTGCCAGCAGTCGCGGGTCGGCGGTTTCACCCCTCCACTTT
few,TRBV28,TRBJ2-7,.,CASGTQGPYEQYF,TGTGCCAGCGGGACACAGGGACCCTACGAGCAGTACTTC
.,TRBV28,TRBJ2-7,.,CASSPRAVYEQYF,TGTGCCAGCAGTCCGAGGGCAGTCTACGAGCAGTACTTC
.,TRBV7-2,TRBJ2-7,TRBD1,CASSYFGTGSYYEQYF,TGTGCCAGCAGCTACTTCGGGACAGGGAGTTATTACGAGCAGTACTTC
few,TRBV7-2,TRBJ1-3,.,CASSPGPYGNTIYF,TGTGCCAGCAGCCCCGGACCGTATGGAAACACCATATATTTT
once,TRBV25-1,TRBJ1-3,.,CASEGDPIYF,TGTGCCAGCGAAGGGGATCCCATATATTTT
.,TRBV20-1,TRBJ2-7,.,CSARVTFYEKYF,TGCAGTGCTAGAGTCACCTTCTACGAGAAGTACTTC
.,TRBV19,TRBJ1-6,TRBD1,CASSSGTVGNSPLHF,TGTGCCAGTTCATCCGGGACAGTTGGGAATTCACCCCTCCACTTT
few,TRBV7-2,TRBJ1-4,.,CARSPQGNNEKLFF,TGTGCCCGCAGCCCCCAGGGGAATAATGAAAAACTGTTTTTT
few,TRBV15,TRBJ2-1,TRBD2,CATSGRTSGRSYEQFF,TGTGCCACCAGCGGAAGAACTAGCGGGAGGTCCTATGAGCAGTTCTTC
few,TRBV29-1,TRBJ1-1,.,CSVSPGYGLNTEAFF,TGCAGCGTTTCTCCAGGGTATGGCTTGAACACTGAAGCTTTCTTT
.,TRBV6-1,TRBJ2-5,TRBD1,CASRMGTGDTETQYF,TGTGCCAGCAGGATGGGGACAGGGGATACAGAGACCCAGTACTTC
.,TRBV7-6,TRBJ1-1,.,CASSLRTGRNTEAFF,TGTGCCAGCAGCTTAAGGACGGGGCGGAACACTGAAGCTTTCTTT